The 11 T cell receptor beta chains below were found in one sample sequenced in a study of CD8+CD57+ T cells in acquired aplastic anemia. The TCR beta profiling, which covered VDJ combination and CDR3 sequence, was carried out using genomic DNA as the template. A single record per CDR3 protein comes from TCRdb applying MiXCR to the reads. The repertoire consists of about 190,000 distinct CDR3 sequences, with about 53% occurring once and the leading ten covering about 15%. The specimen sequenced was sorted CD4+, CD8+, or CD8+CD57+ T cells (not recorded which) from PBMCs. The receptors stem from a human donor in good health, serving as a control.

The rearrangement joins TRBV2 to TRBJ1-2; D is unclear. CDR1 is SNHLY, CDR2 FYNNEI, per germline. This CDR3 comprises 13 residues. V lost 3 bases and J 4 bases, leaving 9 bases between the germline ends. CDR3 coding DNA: TGTGCCAGCAGTGAGGTAGAAGTCTATGGCTACACCTTC. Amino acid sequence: CASSEVEVYGYTF.

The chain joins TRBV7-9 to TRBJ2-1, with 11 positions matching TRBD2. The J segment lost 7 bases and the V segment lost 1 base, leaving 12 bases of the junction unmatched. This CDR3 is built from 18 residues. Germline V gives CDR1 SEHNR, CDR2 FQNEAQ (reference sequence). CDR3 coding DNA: TGTGCCAGCAGCTTAGGGCTAGCGGGGGGACAAACCAAGAATGAGCAGTTCTTC. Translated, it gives CASSLGLAGGQTKNEQFF.

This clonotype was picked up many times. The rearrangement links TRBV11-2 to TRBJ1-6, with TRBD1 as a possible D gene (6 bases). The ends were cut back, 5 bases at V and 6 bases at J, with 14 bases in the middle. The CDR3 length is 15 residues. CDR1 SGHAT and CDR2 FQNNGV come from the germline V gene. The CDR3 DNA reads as TGTGCCAGCAGCCCTCGGCAGGGGATTAATTCACCCCTCCACTTT. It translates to CASSPRQGINSPLHF. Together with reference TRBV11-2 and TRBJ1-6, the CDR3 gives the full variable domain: EAGVAQSPRYKIIEKRQSVAFWCNPISGHATLYWYQQILGQGPKLLIQFQNNGVVDDSQLPKDRFSAERLKGVDSTLKIQPAKLEDSAVYLCASSPRQGINSPLHFGNGTRLTVT.

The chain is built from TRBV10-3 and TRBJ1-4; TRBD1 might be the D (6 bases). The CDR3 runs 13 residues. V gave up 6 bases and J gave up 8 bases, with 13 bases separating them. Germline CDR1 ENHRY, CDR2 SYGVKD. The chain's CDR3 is CAIRLQGAEKLFF. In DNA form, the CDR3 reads TGTGCCATCAGGCTACAGGGAGCGGAAAAACTGTTTTTT.

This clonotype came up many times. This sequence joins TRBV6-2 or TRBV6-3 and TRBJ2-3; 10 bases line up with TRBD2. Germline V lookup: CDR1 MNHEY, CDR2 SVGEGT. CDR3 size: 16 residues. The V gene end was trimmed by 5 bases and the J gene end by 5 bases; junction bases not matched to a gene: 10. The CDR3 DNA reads TGTGCCAGCAGTCCGGGACTAGCGAGTGGTATAGATACGCAGTATTTT. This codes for CASSPGLASGIDTQYF.

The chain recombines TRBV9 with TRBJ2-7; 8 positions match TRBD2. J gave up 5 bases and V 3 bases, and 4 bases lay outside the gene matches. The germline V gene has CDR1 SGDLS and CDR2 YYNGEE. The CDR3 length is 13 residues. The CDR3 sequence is CASSERGTHEQYF. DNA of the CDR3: TGTGCCAGCAGCGAGCGGGGGACCCACGAGCAGTACTTC.

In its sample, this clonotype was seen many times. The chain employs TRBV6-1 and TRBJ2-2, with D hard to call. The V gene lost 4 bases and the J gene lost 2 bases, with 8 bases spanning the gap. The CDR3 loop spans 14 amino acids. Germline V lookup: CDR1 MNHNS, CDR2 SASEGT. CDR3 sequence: CASSVQINTGELFF. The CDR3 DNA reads TGTGCCAGCAGTGTCCAAATAAACACCGGGGAGCTGTTTTTT.

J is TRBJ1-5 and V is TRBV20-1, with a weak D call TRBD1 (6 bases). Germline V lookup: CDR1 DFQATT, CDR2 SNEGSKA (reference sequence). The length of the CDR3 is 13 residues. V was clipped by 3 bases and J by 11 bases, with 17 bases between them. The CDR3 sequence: CSASRTGAETQHF. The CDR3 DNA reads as TGCAGTGCTAGCCGGACGGGGGCAGAGACCCAGCATTTT.

This CDR3 is CATSSPNGGHMEMMPEPGNTIYF. Written as DNA, the CDR3 is TGTGCCACCAGCAGTCCCAACGGGGGTCACATGGAAATGATGCCCGAGCCCGGAAACACCATATATTTT. The V gene is TRBV15, the J gene TRBJ1-3, with a possible D match to TRBD1 (5 bases). Per the germline V gene, CDR1 is LNHNV and CDR2 is YYDKDF (reference sequence). The ends were cut back, 3 bases at V and 4 bases at J, with 37 bases in the middle. The CDR3 is 23 residues long.

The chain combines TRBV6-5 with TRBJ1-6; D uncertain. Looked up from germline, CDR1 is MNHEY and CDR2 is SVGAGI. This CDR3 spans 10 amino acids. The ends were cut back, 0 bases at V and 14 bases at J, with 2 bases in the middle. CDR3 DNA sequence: TGTGCCAGCAGTTACTCAACCCTCCACTTT. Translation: CASSYSTLHF.

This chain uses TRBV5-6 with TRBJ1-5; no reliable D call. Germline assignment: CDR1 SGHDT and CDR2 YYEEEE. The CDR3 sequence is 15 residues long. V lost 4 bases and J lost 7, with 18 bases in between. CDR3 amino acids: CASSVIGEKRQPQHF. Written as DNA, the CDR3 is TGTGCCAGCAGCGTGATTGGGGAAAAGAGGCAGCCCCAGCATTTT.